This record covers a single TCR beta chain. The data derive from a study of blood T cell repertoires in COVID-19. Whole-study context: Whether acute or convalescent, the COVID-19 samples came from the United States, Italy and Spain. In each case, the material was cDNA or gDNA derived from T cells, B-cell-depleted T cells, or PBMCs.

Original methodology: Researchers report that nucleated cell counts were estimated from reference gene primer amplification. TCRdb's table, derived via immunoSEQ multiplex PCR, lists solely in-frame clones and lacks some. The V and J calls and the clone size are those of that table, but D and trimming were determined from the DNA. This sample carries around 250,000 clones, around 84% of them seen once, and the ten largest clones take less than 4%. Deletions cut 1 base from V and 2 bases from J, with 5 bases between. This CDR3 is built from 13 residues. Germline V gene sequence: CDR1 MNHNS, CDR2 SASEGT.

This sequence was found in a woman between 18 and 29 years old with acute or convalescent COVID-19. What was sequenced was peripheral blood. This chain links TRBV6-1 with TRBJ1-2; D is undetermined. DNA of the CDR3: TGTGCCAGCAGTGAAGGGGCAAACTATGGCTACACCTTC. It yields the protein CASSEGANYGYTF.